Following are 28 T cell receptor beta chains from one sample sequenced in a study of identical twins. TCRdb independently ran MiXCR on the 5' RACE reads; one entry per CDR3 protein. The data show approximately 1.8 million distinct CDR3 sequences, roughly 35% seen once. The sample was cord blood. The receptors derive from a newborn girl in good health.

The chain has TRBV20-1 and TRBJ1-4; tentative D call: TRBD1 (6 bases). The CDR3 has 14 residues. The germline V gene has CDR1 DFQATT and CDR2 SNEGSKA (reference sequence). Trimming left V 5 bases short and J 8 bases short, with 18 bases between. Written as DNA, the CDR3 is TGCAGTGCTGCCCTGGACAGCTTGGGGGAAAAACTGTTTTTT. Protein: CSAALDSLGEKLFF.

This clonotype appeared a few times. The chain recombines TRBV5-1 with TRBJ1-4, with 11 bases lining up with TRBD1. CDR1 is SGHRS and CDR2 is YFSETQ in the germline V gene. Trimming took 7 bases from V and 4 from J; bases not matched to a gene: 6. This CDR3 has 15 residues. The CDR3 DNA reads TGCGCCAGCCAGGACAGGGGGCTTGTTAATGAAAAACTGTTTTTT. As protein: CASQDRGLVNEKLFF.

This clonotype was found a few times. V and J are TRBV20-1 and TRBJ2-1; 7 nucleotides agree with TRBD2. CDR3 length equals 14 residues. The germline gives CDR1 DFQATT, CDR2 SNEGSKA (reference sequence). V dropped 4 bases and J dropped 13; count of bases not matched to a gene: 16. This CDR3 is CSAIPPISSGGQFF. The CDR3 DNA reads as TGCAGTGCTATCCCCCCGATTTCTTCGGGGGGACAGTTCTTC.

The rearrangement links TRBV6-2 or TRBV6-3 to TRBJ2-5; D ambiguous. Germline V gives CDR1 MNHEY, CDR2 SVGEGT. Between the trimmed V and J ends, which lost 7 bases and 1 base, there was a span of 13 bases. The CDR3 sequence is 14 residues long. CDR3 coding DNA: TGTGCCAGCAACCGACAAGGCCTCCAAGAGACCCAGTACTTC. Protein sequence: CASNRQGLQETQYF.

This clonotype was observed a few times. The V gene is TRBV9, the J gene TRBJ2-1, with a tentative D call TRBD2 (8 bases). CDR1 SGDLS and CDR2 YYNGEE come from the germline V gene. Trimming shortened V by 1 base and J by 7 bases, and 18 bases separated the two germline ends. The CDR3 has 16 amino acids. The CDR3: CASSVRGLAGGNEQFF. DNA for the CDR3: TGTGCCAGCAGCGTAAGGGGGCTAGCGGGCGGGAATGAGCAGTTCTTC.

Written as DNA, the CDR3 is TGTGCCAGCAGCCCCTTTACAGGGTATGGCTACACCTTC. This encodes CASSPFTGYGYTF. This chain connects TRBV14 to TRBJ1-2, with D maybe TRBD1 (6 bases). The V and J ends lost 4 bases and 5 bases respectively, with 11 bases between them. Germline V gene lookup returns CDR1 SGHDN and CDR2 FVKESK. The CDR3 is 13 residues long.

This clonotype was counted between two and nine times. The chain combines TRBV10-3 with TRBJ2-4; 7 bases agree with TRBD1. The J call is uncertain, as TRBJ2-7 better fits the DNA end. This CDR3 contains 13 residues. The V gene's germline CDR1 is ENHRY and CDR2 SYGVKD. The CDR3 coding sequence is TGTGCCATCTCAGACAGGGAGACCTACGAGCAGTACTTC. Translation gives CAISDRETYEQYF.

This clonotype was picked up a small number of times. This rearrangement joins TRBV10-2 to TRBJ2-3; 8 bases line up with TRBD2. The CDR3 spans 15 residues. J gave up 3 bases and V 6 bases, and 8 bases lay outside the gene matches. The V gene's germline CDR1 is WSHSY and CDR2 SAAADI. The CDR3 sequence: CASRPGLGGTDTQYF. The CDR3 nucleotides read TGCGCCAGCAGGCCGGGACTAGGGGGGACAGATACGCAGTATTTT.

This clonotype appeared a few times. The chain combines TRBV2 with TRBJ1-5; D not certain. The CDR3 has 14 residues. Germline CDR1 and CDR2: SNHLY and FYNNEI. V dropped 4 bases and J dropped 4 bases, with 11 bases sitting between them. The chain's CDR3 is CASSVTRRNQPQHF. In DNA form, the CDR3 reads TGTGCCAGCAGTGTTACTCGGCGGAATCAGCCCCAGCATTTT.

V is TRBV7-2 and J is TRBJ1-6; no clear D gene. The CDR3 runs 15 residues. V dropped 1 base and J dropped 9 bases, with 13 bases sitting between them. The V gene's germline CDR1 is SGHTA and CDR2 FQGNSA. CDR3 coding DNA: TGTGCCAGCAGCTTAGACAACGGGCGAAGTTCACCCCTCCACTTT. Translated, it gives CASSLDNGRSSPLHF.

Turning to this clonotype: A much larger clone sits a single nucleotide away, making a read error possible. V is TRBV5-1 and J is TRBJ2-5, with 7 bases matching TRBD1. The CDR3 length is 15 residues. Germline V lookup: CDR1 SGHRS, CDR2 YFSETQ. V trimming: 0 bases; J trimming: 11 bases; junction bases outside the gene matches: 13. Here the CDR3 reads CASSLVRGGSYAQYF. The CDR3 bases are TGCGCCAGCAGCTTGGTAAGAGGGGGCTCCTACGCGCAGTACTTC.

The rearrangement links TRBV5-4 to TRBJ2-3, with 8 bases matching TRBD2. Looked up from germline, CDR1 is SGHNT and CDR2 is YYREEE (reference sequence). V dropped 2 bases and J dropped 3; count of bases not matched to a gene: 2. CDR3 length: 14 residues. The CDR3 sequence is CASSLLAETDTQYF. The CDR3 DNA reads TGTGCCAGCAGCTTACTAGCGGAAACAGATACGCAGTATTTT.

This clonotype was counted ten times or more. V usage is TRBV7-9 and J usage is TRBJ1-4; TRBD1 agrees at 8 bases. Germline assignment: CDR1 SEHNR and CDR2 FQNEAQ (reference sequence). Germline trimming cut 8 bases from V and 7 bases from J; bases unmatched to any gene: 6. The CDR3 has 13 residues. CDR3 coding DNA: TGTGCCAGCTCCGGACAGGGTCGTGAAAAACTGTTTTTT. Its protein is CASSGQGREKLFF.

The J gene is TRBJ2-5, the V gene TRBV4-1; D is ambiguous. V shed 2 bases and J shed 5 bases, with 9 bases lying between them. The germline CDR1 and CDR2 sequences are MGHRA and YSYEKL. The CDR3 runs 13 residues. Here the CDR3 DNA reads TGCGCCAGCAGCCAAAACATTGCCGAGACCCAGTACTTC. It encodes CASSQNIAETQYF.

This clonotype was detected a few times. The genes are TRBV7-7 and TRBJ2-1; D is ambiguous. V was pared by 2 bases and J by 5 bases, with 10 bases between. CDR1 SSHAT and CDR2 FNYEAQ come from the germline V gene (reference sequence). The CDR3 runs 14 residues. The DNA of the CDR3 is TGTGCCAGCAGCTTATCGGACGGAAACAATGAGCAGTTCTTC. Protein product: CASSLSDGNNEQFF.

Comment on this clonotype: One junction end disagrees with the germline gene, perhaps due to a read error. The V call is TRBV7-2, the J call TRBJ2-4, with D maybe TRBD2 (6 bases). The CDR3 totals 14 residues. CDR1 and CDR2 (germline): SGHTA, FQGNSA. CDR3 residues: CASSLLMGGNIQDF. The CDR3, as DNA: TGTGCCAGCAGCTTACTGATGGGGGGAAACATTCAGGACTTC. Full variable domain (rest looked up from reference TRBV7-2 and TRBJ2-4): GAGVSQSPSNKVTEKGKDVELRCDPISGHTALYWYRQSLGQGLEFLIYFQGNSAPDKSGLPSDRFSAERTGGSVSTLTIQRTQQEDSAVYLCASSLLMGGNIQDFGAGTRLSVL.

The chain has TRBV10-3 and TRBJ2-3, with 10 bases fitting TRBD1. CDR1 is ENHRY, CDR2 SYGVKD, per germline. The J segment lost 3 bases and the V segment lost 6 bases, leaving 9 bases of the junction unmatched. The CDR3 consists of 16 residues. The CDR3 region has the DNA TGTGCCATCAGGGGACAGGGGCAATGGGCTACAGATACGCAGTATTTT. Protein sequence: CAIRGQGQWATDTQYF.

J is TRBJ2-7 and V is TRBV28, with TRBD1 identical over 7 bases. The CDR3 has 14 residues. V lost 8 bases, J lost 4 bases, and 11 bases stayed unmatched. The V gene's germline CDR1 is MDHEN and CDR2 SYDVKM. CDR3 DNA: TGTGCCAGCCACGGACAGGCAGTAGAGTACGAGCAGTACTTC. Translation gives CASHGQAVEYEQYF.

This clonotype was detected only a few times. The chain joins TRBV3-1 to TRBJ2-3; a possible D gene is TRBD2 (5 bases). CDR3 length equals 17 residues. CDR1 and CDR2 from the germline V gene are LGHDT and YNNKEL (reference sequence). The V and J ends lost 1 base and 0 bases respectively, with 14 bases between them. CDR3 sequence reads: CASSQGRAGLSTDTQYF. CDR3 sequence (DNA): TGTGCCAGCAGCCAAGGGCGCGCGGGTTTAAGCACAGATACGCAGTATTTT.

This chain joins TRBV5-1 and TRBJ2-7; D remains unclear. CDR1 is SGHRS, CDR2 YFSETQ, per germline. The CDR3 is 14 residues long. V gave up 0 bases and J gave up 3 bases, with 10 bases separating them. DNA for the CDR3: TGCGCCAGCAGCTTGGCCCCAACACGCTACGAGCAGTACTTC. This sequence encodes CASSLAPTRYEQYF.

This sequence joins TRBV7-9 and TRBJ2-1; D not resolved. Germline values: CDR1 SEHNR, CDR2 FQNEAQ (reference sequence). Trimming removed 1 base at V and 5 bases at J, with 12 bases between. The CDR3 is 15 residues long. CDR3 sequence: CASSLEVVGHNEQFF. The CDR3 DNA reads TGTGCCAGCAGCTTAGAAGTGGTCGGCCACAATGAGCAGTTCTTC. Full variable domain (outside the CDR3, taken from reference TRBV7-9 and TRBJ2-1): DTGVSQNPRHKITKRGQNVTFRCDPISEHNRLYWYRQTLGQGPEFLTYFQNEAQLEKSRLLSDRFSAERPKGSFSTLEIQRTEQGDSAMYLCASSLEVVGHNEQFFGPGTRLTVL.

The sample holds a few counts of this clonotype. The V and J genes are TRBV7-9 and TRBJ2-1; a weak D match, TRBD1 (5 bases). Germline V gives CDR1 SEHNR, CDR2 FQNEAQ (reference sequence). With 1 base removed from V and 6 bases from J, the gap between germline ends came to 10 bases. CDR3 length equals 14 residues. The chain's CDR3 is CASSLGRVANEQFF. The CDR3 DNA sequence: TGTGCCAGCAGCTTAGGCAGGGTAGCCAATGAGCAGTTCTTC.

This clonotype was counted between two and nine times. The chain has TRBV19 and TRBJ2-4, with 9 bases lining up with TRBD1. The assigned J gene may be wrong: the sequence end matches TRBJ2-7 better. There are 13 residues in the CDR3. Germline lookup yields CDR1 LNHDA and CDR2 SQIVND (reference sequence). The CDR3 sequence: CASSIPTGGEQYF. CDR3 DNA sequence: TGTGCCAGTAGTATCCCGACAGGGGGCGAGCAGTACTTC.

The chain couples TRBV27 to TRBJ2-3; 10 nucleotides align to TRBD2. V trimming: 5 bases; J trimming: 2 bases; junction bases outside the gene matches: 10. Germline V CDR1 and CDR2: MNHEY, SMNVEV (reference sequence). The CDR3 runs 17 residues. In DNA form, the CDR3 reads TGTGCCAGCAGTCAATTCACTAGCGGGGCCCCCACAGATACGCAGTATTTT. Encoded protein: CASSQFTSGAPTDTQYF.

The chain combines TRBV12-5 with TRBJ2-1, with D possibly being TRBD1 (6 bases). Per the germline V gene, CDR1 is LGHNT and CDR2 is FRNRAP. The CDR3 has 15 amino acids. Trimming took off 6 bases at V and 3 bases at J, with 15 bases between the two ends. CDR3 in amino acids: CASGQGPPRYNEQFF. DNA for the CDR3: TGTGCTAGTGGACAGGGACCTCCACGCTACAATGAGCAGTTCTTC.

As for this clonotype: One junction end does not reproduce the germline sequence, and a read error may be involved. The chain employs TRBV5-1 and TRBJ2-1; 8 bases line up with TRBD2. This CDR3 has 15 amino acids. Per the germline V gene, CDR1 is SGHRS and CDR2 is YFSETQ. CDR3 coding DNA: TGCGCCAGCAGCTTGAAACTAGCGGATTACAGTGAGCAGTTCTTC. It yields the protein CASSLKLADYSEQFF. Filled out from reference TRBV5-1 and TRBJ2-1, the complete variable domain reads KAGVTQTPRYLIKTRGQQVTLSCSPISGHRSVSWYQQTPGQGLQFLFEYFSETQRNKGNFPGRFSGRQFSNSRSEMNVSTLELGDSALYLCASSLKLADYSEQFFGPGTRLTVL.

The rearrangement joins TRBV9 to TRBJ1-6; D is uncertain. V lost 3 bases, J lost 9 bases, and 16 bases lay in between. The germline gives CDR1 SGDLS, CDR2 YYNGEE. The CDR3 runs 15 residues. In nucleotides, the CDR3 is TGTGCCAGCAGCGGCCCGGGGAAAAGGATTTCACCCCTCCACTTT. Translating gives CASSGPGKRISPLHF.

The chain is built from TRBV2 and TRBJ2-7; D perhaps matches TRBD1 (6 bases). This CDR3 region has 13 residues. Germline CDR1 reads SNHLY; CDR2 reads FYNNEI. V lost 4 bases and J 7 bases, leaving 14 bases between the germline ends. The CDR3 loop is CASSGGQLNEQYF. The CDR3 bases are TGTGCCAGCAGTGGGGGGCAGCTGAATGAGCAGTACTTC.